Below, 31 T cell receptor beta chains from the same sample are listed, as sequenced in a study of cytomegalovirus exposure and HLA in healthy donors. The PCR used 60 Vbeta and 13 Jbeta primers. The table came from immunoSEQ multiplex PCR; TCRdb's copy has only in-frame clones and leaves some out. The data contain roughly 55,000 clones, roughly 71% of them singletons. The sequenced material came from PBMCs. These receptors all stem from a man aged 40-50 years in good health and CMV-seropositive.

The DNA for the CDR3 is TGTGCCAGCAGTTTAACCTACCGGCATGGCAGGAATCAGCCCCAGCATTTT. Translation: CASSLTYRHGRNQPQHF. The chain uses TRBV27 and TRBJ1-5; the D is unclear. V lost 2 bases and J 4 bases, leaving 18 bases between the germline ends. The germline CDR1 and CDR2 sequences are MNHEY and SMNVEV (reference sequence). CDR3 size: 17 residues.

The rearrangement joins TRBV12-1 to TRBJ1-3; TRBD1 reflects the table's D call only, with no check against the DNA. TRBV12-1 is given as a pseudogene. This CDR3 is built from 13 residues. CDR3 sequence reads: CASSETARNTIYF. CDR3 coding DNA: TGTGCCAGCAGCGAGACAGCTCGAAACACCATATATTTT.

A note on this clone: One junction end does not reproduce the germline sequence, and a read error may be involved. The gene calls are TRBV7-7 and TRBJ1-1; D may be TRBD1 (6 bases). Germline values: CDR1 SSHAT, CDR2 FNYEAQ (reference sequence). The CDR3 loop spans 13 amino acids. In DNA form, the CDR3 reads TGTGCTAGCAGCCTAACAGGGAGCACTGAAGCTTTCTTT. Protein: CASSLTGSTEAFF.

In nucleotides, the CDR3 is TGTGCCAGCAGTCCAGGGGTGGGGACTGAAGCTTTCTTT. It is translated as CASSPGVGTEAFF. J is TRBJ1-1 and V is TRBV7-7, with a weak D call TRBD1 (6 bases). CDR1 SSHAT and CDR2 FNYEAQ come from the germline V gene (reference sequence). Trimming shortened V by 6 bases and J by 5 bases, and 13 bases separated the two germline ends. The CDR3 sequence is 13 residues long.

This chain links TRBV7-8 with TRBJ1-6; 9 nucleotides match TRBD1. V was pared by 5 bases and J by 7 bases, with 15 bases of the junction left unmatched. The CDR3 totals 18 residues. Per germline, CDR1 SGHVS and CDR2 FQNEAQ. CDR3 protein: CASSQMPRDRVYNSPLHF. DNA for the CDR3: TGTGCCAGCAGCCAGATGCCCCGGGACAGGGTGTACAATTCACCCCTCCACTTT.

The chain combines TRBV29-1 with TRBJ2-7, with D unresolved. Per germline, CDR1 SQVTM and CDR2 ANQGSEA. The CDR3 is 12 residues long. V lost 2 bases and J 2 bases, leaving 7 bases between the germline ends. CDR3 sequence: CSVELRPYEQYF. The CDR3 DNA sequence: TGCAGCGTTGAACTCAGGCCCTACGAGCAGTACTTC.

The J gene is TRBJ2-2, the V gene TRBV5-1, with TRBD2 identical over 14 bases. This CDR3 contains 17 residues. CDR1 and CDR2 (germline): SGHRS, YFSETQ. Trimming removed 3 bases from V and 7 bases from J; junction bases left unmatched: 8. In nucleotides, the CDR3 is TGCGCCAGCAGCTCCCCGGGACTAGCGGGGGTCGACGGGGAGCTGTTTTTT. This codes for CASSSPGLAGVDGELFF.

The rearrangement uses TRBV6-5 and TRBJ1-1; the D gene is possibly TRBD1 (5 bases). With 7 bases removed from V and 11 bases from J, the gap between germline ends came to 14 bases. The CDR3 spans 11 residues. Looked up from germline, CDR1 is MNHEY and CDR2 is SVGAGI. In DNA form, the CDR3 reads TGTGCCAGCAACACCGGGACTAACGCTTTCTTT. Encoded protein: CASNTGTNAFF.

This rearrangement joins TRBV6-1 to TRBJ1-1; a weak D match, TRBD1 (5 bases). Germline CDR1 MNHNS, CDR2 SASEGT. Deletions cut 3 bases from V and 6 bases from J, with 14 bases between. The CDR3 contains 14 residues. The CDR3 loop is CASSELTVGAEAFF. Here the CDR3 DNA reads TGTGCCAGCAGTGAGCTGACAGTTGGTGCTGAAGCTTTCTTT.

V is TRBV2 and J is TRBJ2-7; 10 bases match TRBD1. The CDR3 spans 14 residues. Germline V gene sequence: CDR1 SNHLY, CDR2 FYNNEI. V trimming: 7 bases; J trimming: 2 bases; junction bases outside the gene matches: 5. Here the CDR3 reads CASNPGTGAYEQYF. The CDR3 region has the DNA TGTGCCAGCAATCCCGGGACAGGGGCCTACGAGCAGTACTTC.

This chain links TRBV30 with TRBJ1-1; D may be TRBD1 (5 bases). This CDR3 has 14 residues. Trimming took off 0 bases at V and 2 bases at J, with 10 bases between the two ends. Germline CDR1 reads GTSNPN; CDR2 reads SVGIG (reference sequence). The CDR3 reads CAWSVPRVNTEAFF. In DNA, the CDR3 is TGTGCCTGGAGTGTACCCAGGGTAAACACTGAAGCTTTCTTT.

The rearrangement uses TRBV27 and TRBJ1-1; TRBD1 matches 9 bases. The CDR3 is 15 residues long. V dropped 5 bases and J dropped 1; count of bases not matched to a gene: 5. In germline, CDR1 is MNHEY, CDR2 SMNVEV (reference sequence). The CDR3 bases are TGTGCCAGCAGTCCCCTGGGACAGGGGAACACTGAAGCTTTCTTT. This gives the protein CASSPLGQGNTEAFF.

The rearrangement links TRBV27 to TRBJ2-5, with D maybe TRBD2 (6 bases). Trimming took 5 bases from V and 2 from J, leaving 12 bases between them. From germline, CDR1 is MNHEY and CDR2 SMNVEV (reference sequence). The CDR3 is made up of 14 amino acids. This chain's CDR3 is CASSLNLAQETQYF. In nucleotides, the CDR3 is TGTGCCAGCAGTCTGAATCTAGCGCAAGAGACCCAGTACTTC.

This clone appeared a few times. The rearrangement uses TRBV2 and TRBJ1-1; possible D gene TRBD1, 6 bases. Trimming removed 7 bases at V and 0 bases at J, with 12 bases between. CDR1 and CDR2 from the germline V gene are SNHLY and FYNNEI. This CDR3 has 14 amino acids. CDR3 amino acids: CASTRGGLNTEAFF. CDR3 DNA: TGTGCCAGCACCCGAGGGGGATTGAACACTGAAGCTTTCTTT.

V is TRBV6-6 and J is TRBJ1-6; 7 bases agree with TRBD1. The J segment lost 9 bases and the V segment lost 8 bases, leaving 13 bases of the junction unmatched. Germline V gene sequence: CDR1 MNHNY, CDR2 SVGAGI (reference sequence). There are 15 residues in the CDR3. The CDR3 protein is CASGRRQGIPSPLHF. CDR3 bases: TGTGCCAGCGGACGGAGACAGGGCATTCCTTCACCCCTCCACTTT.

The chain employs TRBV5-6 and TRBJ1-4; D is uncertain. The germline V gene has CDR1 SGHDT and CDR2 YYEEEE. This CDR3 has 13 residues. The V end lost 0 bases, the J end lost 8 bases, and 8 bases lay between the germline ends. The CDR3: CASSLGRGEKLFF. The CDR3 region has the DNA TGTGCCAGCAGCTTGGGACGCGGGGAAAAACTGTTTTTT.

The chain recombines TRBV5-4 with TRBJ1-2; D remains unclear. The CDR3 totals 13 residues. Trimming shortened V by 5 bases and J by 0 bases, and 8 bases separated the two germline ends. The V gene's germline CDR1 is SGHNT and CDR2 YYREEE (reference sequence). CDR3 nucleotide sequence: TGTGCCAGCAGGTTGATCTCTAACTATGGCTACACCTTC. Translated: CASRLISNYGYTF.

J is TRBJ2-1 and V is TRBV5-1; a weak D match, TRBD1 (6 bases). The CDR3 contains 15 residues. V lost 7 bases to trimming and J lost 1 base, with 15 bases between them. Germline V gene sequence: CDR1 SGHRS, CDR2 YFSETQ. The CDR3 protein is CASGREDRSYNEQFF. CDR3 sequence (DNA): TGCGCCAGCGGACGCGAAGACAGGTCCTACAATGAGCAGTTCTTC.

This clone was detected once. This chain joins TRBV5-6 and TRBJ1-2, with D unclear. This CDR3 is built from 15 residues. The V end lost 4 bases, the J end lost 0 bases, and 13 bases lay between the germline ends. Germline CDR1 is SGHDT and CDR2 is YYEEEE. CDR3 nucleotide sequence: TGTGCCAGCAGCCCGTCCGGGATACCTAACTATGGCTACACCTTC. This codes for CASSPSGIPNYGYTF.

The gene calls are TRBV4-3 and TRBJ1-2; maybe TRBD1 (5 bases). The CDR3 runs 14 residues. Germline lookup yields CDR1 LGHNA and CDR2 YSLEER. Trimming took 0 bases from V and 8 from J, leaving 13 bases between them. The CDR3 region is CASSQDIRAGGYTF. DNA for the CDR3: TGCGCCAGCAGCCAAGATATCAGGGCAGGCGGCTACACCTTC.

The chain has TRBV27 and TRBJ2-1, with 8 bases that match TRBD1. Trimming cost V 6 bases and J 9 bases; bases outside gene matches: 16. Per germline, CDR1 MNHEY and CDR2 SMNVEV (reference sequence). The CDR3 is 16 residues long. CDR3 DNA sequence: TGTGCCAGCAGCCCCTCCCGAGACAGGGGTTTAGTTGAGCAGTTCTTC. This gives the protein CASSPSRDRGLVEQFF.

This chain joins TRBV30 and TRBJ1-2, with D perhaps TRBD1 (6 bases). Trimming cost V 2 bases and J 2 bases, with 9 bases left between them. Germline lookup yields CDR1 GTSNPN and CDR2 SVGIG (reference sequence). The CDR3 consists of 13 residues. DNA of the CDR3: TGTGCCTGGAGTAGGACAGCCAACTATGGCTACACCTTC. Protein: CAWSRTANYGYTF.

The chain couples TRBV5-4 to TRBJ1-4; tentative D call: TRBD1 (5 bases). V lost 0 bases and J lost 7, with 10 bases in between. Germline CDR1 and CDR2: SGHNT and YYREEE (reference sequence). The CDR3 is 14 residues long. As DNA, the CDR3 is TGTGCCAGCAGCTTGGAGGGGAGGGGTGAAAAACTGTTTTTT. This gives the protein CASSLEGRGEKLFF.

The chain joins TRBV27 to TRBJ1-5, with no clear D. V dropped 5 bases and J dropped 2 bases, with 22 bases sitting between them. Germline V gene lookup returns CDR1 MNHEY and CDR2 SMNVEV (reference sequence). The CDR3 contains 18 residues. Here the CDR3 DNA reads TGTGCCAGCAGTAGTTTATCGATGGTAGTGCTGGGCAATCAGCCCCAGCATTTT. The encoded protein is CASSSLSMVVLGNQPQHF.

This chain links TRBV20-1 with TRBJ1-4; D remains ambiguous. Per the germline V gene, CDR1 is DFQATT and CDR2 is SNEGSKA (reference sequence). The CDR3 extends over 11 amino acids. V was pared by 2 bases and J by 8 bases, with 6 bases between. The CDR3 region is CSARMREKLFF. CDR3 nucleotide sequence: TGCAGTGCTAGAATGAGGGAAAAACTGTTTTTT.

V is TRBV4-1 and J is TRBJ2-1; TRBD2 is a possible D gene (5 bases). Trimming shortened V by 2 bases and J by 1 base, and 12 bases separated the two germline ends. The V gene's germline CDR1 is MGHRA and CDR2 YSYEKL. This CDR3 comprises 16 residues. CDR3 in DNA: TGCGCCAGCAGCCAAAGGGAGATGGGGTCCTACAATGAGCAGTTCTTC. Encoded protein: CASSQREMGSYNEQFF.

The chain employs TRBV4-1 and TRBJ1-2; D is unresolved. CDR3 size: 14 residues. V was cut by 1 base and J by 4 bases, with 10 bases left in between. Germline CDR1 is MGHRA and CDR2 is YSYEKL. Here the CDR3 DNA reads TGCGCCAGCAGCCAAGTAGAGGGAATCTATGGCTACACCTTC. Residues: CASSQVEGIYGYTF.

The chain is built from TRBV5-1 and TRBJ2-5, with 12 bases lining up with TRBD1. Per the germline V gene, CDR1 is SGHRS and CDR2 is YFSETQ. The CDR3 totals 17 residues. V gave up 3 bases and J gave up 4 bases; unmatched junction bases: 10. CDR3 loop: CASSSGPGQGARETQYF. CDR3 coding DNA: TGCGCCAGCAGCTCTGGTCCGGGACAGGGGGCAAGAGAGACCCAGTACTTC.

The chain links TRBV9 to TRBJ1-1; D remains unclear. V shed 4 bases and J shed 2 bases, with 12 bases lying between them. Germline CDR1 and CDR2: SGDLS and YYNGEE. CDR3 length: 14 residues. CDR3 protein: CASSPTGINTEAFF. CDR3 sequence (DNA): TGTGCCAGCAGCCCCACGGGGATCAACACTGAAGCTTTCTTT.

V usage is TRBV5-1 and J usage is TRBJ2-3, with 7 bases that match TRBD1. Per the germline V gene, CDR1 is SGHRS and CDR2 is YFSETQ. Trimming cost V 0 bases and J 7 bases; bases outside gene matches: 2. The CDR3 contains 13 residues. CDR3 sequence: CASSLGTGNTQYF. CDR3 DNA sequence: TGCGCCAGCAGCTTGGGGACAGGCAATACGCAGTATTTT.

This clone has only a few counts. The V call is TRBV2, the J call TRBJ2-7, with 9 bases that match TRBD2. This CDR3 is built from 15 residues. Per germline, CDR1 SNHLY and CDR2 FYNNEI. V trimming: 10 bases; J trimming: 0 bases; junction bases outside the gene matches: 10. The CDR3 DNA sequence: TGTGCCACAGGTGGGGTAGCGGGGGTCTCCTACGAGCAGTACTTC. This translates into CATGGVAGVSYEQYF.